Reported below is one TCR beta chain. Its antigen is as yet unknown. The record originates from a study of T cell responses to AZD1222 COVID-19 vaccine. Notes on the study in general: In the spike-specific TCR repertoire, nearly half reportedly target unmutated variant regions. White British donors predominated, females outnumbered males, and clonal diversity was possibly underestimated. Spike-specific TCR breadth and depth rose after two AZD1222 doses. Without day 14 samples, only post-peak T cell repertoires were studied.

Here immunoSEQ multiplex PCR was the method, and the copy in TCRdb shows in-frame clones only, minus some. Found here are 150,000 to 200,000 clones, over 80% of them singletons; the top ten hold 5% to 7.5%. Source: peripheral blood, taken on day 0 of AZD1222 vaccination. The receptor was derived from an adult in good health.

CDR3 sequence (DNA): TGTGCCAGCAGCCCACCCGGGAACAGATATGGCTACACCTTC. Amino acids: CASSPPGNRYGYTF. The V gene is TRBV7-9, the J gene TRBJ1-2; D is unclear. Germline CDR1 SEHNR, CDR2 FQNEAQ (reference sequence). The CDR3 covers 14 residues. V lost 5 bases, J lost 5 bases, and 15 bases lay in between. The full variable domain, in which reference TRBV7-9 and TRBJ1-2 provide the parts outside the CDR3, is DTGVSQNPRHKITKRGQNVTFRCDPISEHNRLYWYRQTLGQGPEFLTYFQNEAQLEKSRLLSDRFSAERPKGSFSTLEIQRTEQGDSAMYLCASSPPGNRYGYTFGSGTRLTVV.